These 10 T cell receptor beta chains were all obtained from the same sample, sequenced in a study of early T cells in non-severe SARS-CoV-2 infection (dated by TCRdb to the early 2020s). The method behind the library was 5' RACE. The instrument was a NextSeq 500. TCRdb itself trimmed the public reads at Q25 with fastp, ran MiXCR and retained productive beta chains. One record per CDR3 amino acid sequence lists the most common genes and DNA. The sample yields around 70,000 distinct CDR3 sequences; more than 10% were counted once. The top ten clonotypes cover approximately 5% of the sample. Material: whole blood. Source of these receptors: an adult who was a healthcare worker with PCR-confirmed SARS-CoV-2 infection or an uninfected control (not recorded which).

This clonotype appeared a few times. The chain has TRBV19 and TRBJ1-5; D ambiguous. The V end was cut by 3 bases, the J end by 7 bases, with 13 bases between. The CDR3 has 14 residues. CDR1 is LNHDA and CDR2 is SQIVND in the germline V gene (reference sequence). In nucleotides, the CDR3 is TGTGCCAGTAGTATGGCCTTCCGAGGACAGCCCCAGCATTTT. Its translation is CASSMAFRGQPQHF.

Many counts were recorded for this clonotype. V and J are TRBV7-2 and TRBJ2-1, with 11 bases aligning to TRBD2. In germline, CDR1 is SGHTA, CDR2 FQGNSA. This CDR3 is built from 18 residues. Losses at the gene ends were 5 bases for V and 7 bases for J; bases not matched to a gene: 16. CDR3: CASSLTSGGSRAWNEQFF. The CDR3 nucleotides read TGTGCCAGCAGCCTAACTAGCGGGGGCTCTAGGGCGTGGAATGAGCAGTTCTTC.

The J gene is TRBJ2-1, the V gene TRBV29-1; D not resolved. Trimming cost V 3 bases and J 5 bases, with 11 bases left between them. The CDR3 is 13 amino acids. The germline gives CDR1 SQVTM, CDR2 ANQGSEA. The CDR3: CSVESWTNNEQFF. CDR3 in DNA: TGCAGCGTTGAGAGCTGGACCAACAATGAGCAGTTCTTC.

The chain couples TRBV20-1 to TRBJ1-2; D remains unclear. This CDR3 has 13 amino acids. Germline CDR1 is DFQATT and CDR2 is SNEGSKA (reference sequence). V was pared by 0 bases and J by 6 bases, with 11 bases between. This CDR3 is CSARDLRENGYTF. CDR3 bases: TGCAGTGCTAGAGATCTAAGGGAAAATGGCTACACCTTC.

The CDR3 region is CASSEDGSSYEQYF. The CDR3 DNA reads TGTGCCAGCAGTGAGGACGGGAGCTCCTACGAGCAGTACTTC. The chain has TRBV6-1 and TRBJ2-7, with a weak D call TRBD2 (6 bases). CDR1 is MNHNS and CDR2 is SASEGT in the germline V gene. V lost 3 bases, J lost 0 bases, and 9 bases lay in between. This CDR3 spans 14 amino acids.

This clonotype was recorded many times. This sequence joins TRBV5-6 and TRBJ1-2; D uncertain. Germline V gene sequence: CDR1 SGHDT, CDR2 YYEEEE. Trimming took 4 bases from V and 5 from J, leaving 12 bases between them. The CDR3 consists of 13 residues. CDR3 in DNA: TGTGCCAGCAGCGTCAACATGCTTTATGGCTACACCTTC. This encodes CASSVNMLYGYTF.

This clonotype showed up many times. The chain joins TRBV18 to TRBJ2-7; 8 nucleotides line up with TRBD1. J lost 3 bases, V lost 3 bases, and 7 bases had no gene match. This CDR3 is built from 15 residues. The germline CDR1 and CDR2 sequences are KGHSH and LQKENI. This chain's CDR3 is CASSPGFRGHYEQYF. CDR3 nucleotide sequence: TGTGCCAGCTCACCCGGATTCAGGGGGCACTACGAGCAGTACTTC.

V and J are TRBV7-6 and TRBJ2-3; TRBD2 is a possible D gene (7 bases). Germline CDR1 and CDR2: SGHVS and FNYEAQ. The CDR3 is 18 amino acids. Trimming left V 4 bases short and J 2 bases short, with 22 bases between. For the CDR3, the DNA is TGTGCCAGCAGCTCTACTCTCGGGGGCGGGAGCCTCACAGATACGCAGTATTTT. It encodes CASSSTLGGGSLTDTQYF.

This clonotype was counted at least ten times. V is TRBV5-1 and J is TRBJ2-1; 13 bases line up with TRBD2. The trim removed 4 bases at V and 0 bases at J, leaving 10 bases unmatched. The CDR3 is 19 residues long. Germline CDR1 SGHRS, CDR2 YFSETQ. CDR3 sequence: CASSRRTSGGPSSYNEQFF. In DNA form, the CDR3 reads TGCGCCAGCAGCCGTCGGACTAGCGGGGGCCCGAGCTCCTACAATGAGCAGTTCTTC.

This clonotype was counted many times. The V call is TRBV7-2, the J call TRBJ1-2, with D tentatively TRBD1 (5 bases). Trimming took off 3 bases at V and 0 bases at J, with 8 bases between the two ends. Germline values: CDR1 SGHTA, CDR2 FQGNSA. CDR3 size: 14 residues. CDR3 protein: CASSFSGTNYGYTF. CDR3 DNA: TGTGCCAGCAGCTTTTCAGGGACTAACTATGGCTACACCTTC.